A single T cell receptor beta chain is shown here with its context. The trim removed 1 base at V and 4 bases at J, leaving 5 bases unmatched. CDR3 length: 15 amino acids. Germline-derived CDR1 and CDR2 are SGDLS and YYNGEE. The data derive from a study of blood T cell repertoires in COVID-19. Study at large: Collection of acute and convalescent COVID-19 samples took place in the United States, Italy and Spain. T cells, B-cell-depleted T cells, or PBMCs supplied cDNA or gDNA.

In the authors' workflow: The assay estimated nucleated cells by amplifying reference gene primers. Generated by immunoSEQ multiplex PCR, the TCRdb table keeps only in-frame clones and is missing some. V, J and clone size derive from that table, while D and trimming were established from the DNA sequence. The profile covers some 670,000 clones, with 85% to 90% appearing a single time and under 0.3% taken by the ten largest. Material: peripheral blood. The chain uses TRBV9 and TRBJ2-5, with 9 bases fitting TRBD2. The TCR originated in a woman aged 18-29 years with acute or convalescent COVID-19. CDR3 sequence reads: CASSVLAGSLETQYF. The CDR3 nucleotides are TGTGCCAGCAGCGTACTAGCGGGGAGTCTAGAGACCCAGTACTTC.